These 2 T cell receptor beta chains were all obtained from the same sample, sequenced in a study of CD8+ T cells in alopecia areata. Cells from pooled cutaneous lymph nodes were sorted by CD4, CD8alpha, NKG2D, NKG2ACE and other markers. Extracted from the samples, RNA was reverse transcribed into cDNA to serve as the sequencing template. The protocol was immunoSEQ multiplex PCR, while the TCRdb copy is restricted to in-frame clones and leaves out a portion. The sample has about 270,000 clones, none seen only once. The sequenced sample was CD4+ T cells sorted from a lymph node. These receptors all come from a C3H/HeJ mouse with alopecia areata. The mice in this strain carry MHC haplotype H2-k.

This clone has a handful of counts. Gene labels here are mouse ones. The CDR3 end lies 4 residues beyond the end of the read and is filled in from the germline J gene. The chain has TRBV13-2 and TRBJ1-2; TRBD1 matches at 9 bases. CDR1 is NNHNN, CDR2 SYGAGS, per germline (reference sequence). After removal of 0 bases from V and 2 bases from J, the junction contained 5 bases not matched to a gene. The CDR3 totals 16 residues. CDR3: CASGDAGQGVNSDYTF. The covered CDR3 bases are TGTGCCAGCGGTGATGCGGGACAGGGTGTGAACTCC.

A remark on this clone: Gene and germline names: mouse. The read falls 4 residues short of the CDR3 end, and the missing part is taken from the germline J gene. The rearrangement links TRBV17 to TRBJ2-3; a possible D gene is TRBD1 (6 bases). The ends were cut back, 0 bases at V and 0 bases at J, with 13 bases in the middle. The CDR3 is 17 amino acids. Germline V gene data show CDR1 as MNHDT and CDR2 as YYDKIL. The sequenced CDR3 bases are TGTGCTAGCAGTAGAGATTGGGCCAGGGGTAGTGCAGAA. Protein: CASSRDWARGSAE. The full CDR3 sequence reads CASSRDWARGSAETLYF.